Listed here is a single T cell receptor (beta chain). No antigen is known for it. The sample belongs to a study of cytomegalovirus exposure and HLA in healthy donors. Findings and caveats of the study: Specificity for CMV antigens was confirmed in vitro for three of the CMV-associated chains. Within the data, a cluster of highly shared sequence variants was likely a sequencing artifact.

CDR3 length: 16 amino acids. Per germline, CDR1 SEHNR and CDR2 FQNEAQ (reference sequence). Trimming removed 4 bases from V and 1 base from J, with 15 bases in between. 60 Vbeta and 13 Jbeta primers were used in PCR. Sequencing was performed with immunoSEQ multiplex PCR; in TCRdb, only in-frame clones are kept and a portion is missing. The table includes about 120,000 clones, 15% detected once. The specimen was PBMCs. This receptor was identified in a young woman in good health and CMV-seronegative. The J gene is TRBJ2-3, the V gene TRBV7-9; a weak D match, TRBD2 (6 bases). The chain's CDR3 is CASSSTTGLRTDTQYF. As DNA, the CDR3 is TGTGCCAGCAGCTCCACAACGGGACTCCGCACAGATACGCAGTATTTT.